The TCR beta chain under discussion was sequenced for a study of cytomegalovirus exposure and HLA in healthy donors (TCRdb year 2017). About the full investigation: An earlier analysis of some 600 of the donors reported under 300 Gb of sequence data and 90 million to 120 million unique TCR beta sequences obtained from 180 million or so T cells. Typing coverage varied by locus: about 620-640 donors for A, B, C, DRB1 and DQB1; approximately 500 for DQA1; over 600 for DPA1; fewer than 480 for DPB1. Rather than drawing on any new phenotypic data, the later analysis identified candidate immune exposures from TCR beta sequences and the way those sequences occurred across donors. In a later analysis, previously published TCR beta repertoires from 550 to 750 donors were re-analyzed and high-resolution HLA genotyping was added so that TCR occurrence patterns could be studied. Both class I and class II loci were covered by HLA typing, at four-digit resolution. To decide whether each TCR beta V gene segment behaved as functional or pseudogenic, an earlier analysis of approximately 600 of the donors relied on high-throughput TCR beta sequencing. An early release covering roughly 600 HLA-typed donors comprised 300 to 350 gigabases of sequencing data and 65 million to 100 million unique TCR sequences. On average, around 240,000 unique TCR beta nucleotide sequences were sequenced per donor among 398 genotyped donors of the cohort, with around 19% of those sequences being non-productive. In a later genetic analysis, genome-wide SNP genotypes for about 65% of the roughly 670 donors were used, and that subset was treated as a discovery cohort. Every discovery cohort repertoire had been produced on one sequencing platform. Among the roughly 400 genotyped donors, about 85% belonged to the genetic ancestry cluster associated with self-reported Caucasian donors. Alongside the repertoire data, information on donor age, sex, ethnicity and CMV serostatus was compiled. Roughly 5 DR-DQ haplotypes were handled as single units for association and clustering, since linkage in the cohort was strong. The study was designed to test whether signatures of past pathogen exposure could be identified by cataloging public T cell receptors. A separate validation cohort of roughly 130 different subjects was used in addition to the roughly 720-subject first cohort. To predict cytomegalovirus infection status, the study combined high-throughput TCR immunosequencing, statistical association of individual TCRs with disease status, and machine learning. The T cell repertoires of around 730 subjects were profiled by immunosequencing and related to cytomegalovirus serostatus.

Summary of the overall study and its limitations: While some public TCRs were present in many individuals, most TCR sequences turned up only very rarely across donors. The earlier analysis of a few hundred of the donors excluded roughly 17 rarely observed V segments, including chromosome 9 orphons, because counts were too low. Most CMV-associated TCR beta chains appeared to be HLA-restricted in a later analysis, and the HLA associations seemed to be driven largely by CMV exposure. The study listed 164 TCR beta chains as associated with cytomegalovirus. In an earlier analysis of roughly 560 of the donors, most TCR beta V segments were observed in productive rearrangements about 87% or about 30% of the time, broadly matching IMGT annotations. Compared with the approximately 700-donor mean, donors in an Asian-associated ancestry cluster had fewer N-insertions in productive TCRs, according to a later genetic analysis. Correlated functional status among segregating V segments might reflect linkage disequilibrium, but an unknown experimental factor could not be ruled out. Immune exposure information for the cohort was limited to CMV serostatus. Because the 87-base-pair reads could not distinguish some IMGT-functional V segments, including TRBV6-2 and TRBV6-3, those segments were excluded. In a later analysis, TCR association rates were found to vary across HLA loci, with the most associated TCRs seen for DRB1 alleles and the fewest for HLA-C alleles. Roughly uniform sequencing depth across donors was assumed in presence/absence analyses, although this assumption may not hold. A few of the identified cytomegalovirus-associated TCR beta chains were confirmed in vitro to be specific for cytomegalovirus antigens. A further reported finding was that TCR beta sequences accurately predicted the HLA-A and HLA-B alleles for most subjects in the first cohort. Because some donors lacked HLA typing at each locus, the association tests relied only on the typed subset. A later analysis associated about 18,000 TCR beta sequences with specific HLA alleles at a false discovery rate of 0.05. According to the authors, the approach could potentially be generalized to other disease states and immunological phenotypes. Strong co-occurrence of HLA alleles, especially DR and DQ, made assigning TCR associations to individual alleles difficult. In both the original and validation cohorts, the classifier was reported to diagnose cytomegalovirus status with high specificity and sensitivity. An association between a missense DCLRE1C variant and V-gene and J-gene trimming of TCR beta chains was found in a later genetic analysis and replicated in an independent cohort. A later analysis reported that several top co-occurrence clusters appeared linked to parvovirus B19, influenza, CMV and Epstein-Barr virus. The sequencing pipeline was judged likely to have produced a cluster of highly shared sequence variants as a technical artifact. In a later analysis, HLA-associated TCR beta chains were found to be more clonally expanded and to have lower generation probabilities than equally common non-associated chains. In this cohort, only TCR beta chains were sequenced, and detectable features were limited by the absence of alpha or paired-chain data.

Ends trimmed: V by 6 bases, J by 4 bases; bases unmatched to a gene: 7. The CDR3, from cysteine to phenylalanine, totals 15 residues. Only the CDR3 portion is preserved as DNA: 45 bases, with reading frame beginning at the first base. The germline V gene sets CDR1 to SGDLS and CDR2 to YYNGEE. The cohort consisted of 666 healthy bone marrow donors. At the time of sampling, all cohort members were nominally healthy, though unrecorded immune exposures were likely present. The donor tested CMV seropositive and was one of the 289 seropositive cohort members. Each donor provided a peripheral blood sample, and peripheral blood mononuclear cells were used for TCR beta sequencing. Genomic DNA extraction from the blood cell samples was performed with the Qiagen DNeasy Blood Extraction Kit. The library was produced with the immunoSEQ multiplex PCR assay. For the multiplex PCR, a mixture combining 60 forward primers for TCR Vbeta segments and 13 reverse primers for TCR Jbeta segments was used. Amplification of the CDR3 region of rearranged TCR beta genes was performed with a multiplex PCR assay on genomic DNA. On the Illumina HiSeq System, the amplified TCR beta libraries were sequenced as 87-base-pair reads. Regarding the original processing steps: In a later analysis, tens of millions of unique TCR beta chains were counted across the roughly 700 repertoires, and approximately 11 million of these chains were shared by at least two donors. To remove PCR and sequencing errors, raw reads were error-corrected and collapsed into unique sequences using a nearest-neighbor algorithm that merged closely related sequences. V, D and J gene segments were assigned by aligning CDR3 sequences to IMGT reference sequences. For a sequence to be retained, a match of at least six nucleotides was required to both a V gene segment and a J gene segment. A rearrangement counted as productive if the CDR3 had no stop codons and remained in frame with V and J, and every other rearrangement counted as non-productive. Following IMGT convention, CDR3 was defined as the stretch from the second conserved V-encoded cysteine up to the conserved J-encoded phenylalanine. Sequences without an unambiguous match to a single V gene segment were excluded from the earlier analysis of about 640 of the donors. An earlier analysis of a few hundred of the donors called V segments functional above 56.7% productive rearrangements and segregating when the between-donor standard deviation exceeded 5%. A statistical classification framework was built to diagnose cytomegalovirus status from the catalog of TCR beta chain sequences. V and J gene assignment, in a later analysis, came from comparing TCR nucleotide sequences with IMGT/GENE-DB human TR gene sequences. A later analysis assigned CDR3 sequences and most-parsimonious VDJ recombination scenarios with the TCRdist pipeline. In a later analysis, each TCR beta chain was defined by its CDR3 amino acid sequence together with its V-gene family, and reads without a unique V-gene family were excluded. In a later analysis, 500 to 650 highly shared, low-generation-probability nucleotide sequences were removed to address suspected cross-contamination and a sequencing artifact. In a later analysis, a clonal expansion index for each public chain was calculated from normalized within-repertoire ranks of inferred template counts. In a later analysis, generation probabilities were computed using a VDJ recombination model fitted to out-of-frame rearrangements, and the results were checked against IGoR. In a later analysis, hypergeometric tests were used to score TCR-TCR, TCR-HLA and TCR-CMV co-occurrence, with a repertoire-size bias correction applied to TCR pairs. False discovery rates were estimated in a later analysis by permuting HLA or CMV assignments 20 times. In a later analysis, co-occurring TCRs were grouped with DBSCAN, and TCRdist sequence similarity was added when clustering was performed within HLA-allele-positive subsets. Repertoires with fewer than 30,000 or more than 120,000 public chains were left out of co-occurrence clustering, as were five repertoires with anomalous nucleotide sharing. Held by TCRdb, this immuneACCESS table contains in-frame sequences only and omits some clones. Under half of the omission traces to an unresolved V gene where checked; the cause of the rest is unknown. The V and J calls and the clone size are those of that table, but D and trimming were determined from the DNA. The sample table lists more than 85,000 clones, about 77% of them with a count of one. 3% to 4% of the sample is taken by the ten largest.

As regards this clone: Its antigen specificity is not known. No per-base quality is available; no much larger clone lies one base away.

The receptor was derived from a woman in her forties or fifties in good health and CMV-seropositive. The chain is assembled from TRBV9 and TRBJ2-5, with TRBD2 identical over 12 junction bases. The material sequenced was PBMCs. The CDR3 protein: CASTLAGGRGETQYF. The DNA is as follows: TGTGCCAGCACCCTAGCGGGGGGGCGGGGAGAGACCCAGTACTTC.